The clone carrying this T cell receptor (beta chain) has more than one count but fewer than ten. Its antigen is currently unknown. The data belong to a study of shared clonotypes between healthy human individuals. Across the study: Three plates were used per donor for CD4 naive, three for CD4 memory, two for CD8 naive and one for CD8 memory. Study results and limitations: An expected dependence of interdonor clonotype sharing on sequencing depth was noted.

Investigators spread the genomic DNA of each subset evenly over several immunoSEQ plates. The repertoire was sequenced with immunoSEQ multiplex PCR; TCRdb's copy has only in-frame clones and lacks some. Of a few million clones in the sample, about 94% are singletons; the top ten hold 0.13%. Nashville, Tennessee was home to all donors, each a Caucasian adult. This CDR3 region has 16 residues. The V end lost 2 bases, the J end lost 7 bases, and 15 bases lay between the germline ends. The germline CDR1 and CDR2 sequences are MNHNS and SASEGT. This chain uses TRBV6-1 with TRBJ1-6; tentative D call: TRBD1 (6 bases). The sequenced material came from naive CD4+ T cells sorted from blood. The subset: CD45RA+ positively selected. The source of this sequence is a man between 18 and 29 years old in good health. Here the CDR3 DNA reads TGTGCCAGCAGTGAAACGGGAAGGGGGTGGAATTCACCCCTCCACTTT. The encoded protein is CASSETGRGWNSPLHF.